The 20 T cell receptor beta chains below were found in one sample sequenced in a study of blood T cell repertoires in COVID-19. Produced via immunoSEQ multiplex PCR; TCRdb's table is partial and in-frame only. The table records about 47,000 clones, 69% of them present only once. What was sequenced was peripheral blood. These receptors were collected from an elderly man with acute or convalescent COVID-19.

The chain recombines TRBV6-5 with TRBJ1-4, with 8 positions matching TRBD1. Germline V gives CDR1 MNHEY, CDR2 SVGAGI. The junction had 1 base not matched to a gene; V was cut back by 5 bases and J by 2 bases. The CDR3 runs 14 residues. The CDR3 protein is CASSRQGTNEKLFF. DNA of the CDR3: TGTGCCAGCAGTAGACAGGGGACTAATGAAAAACTGTTTTTT.

The chain links TRBV12-5 to TRBJ2-1; D unresolved. V was trimmed by 5 bases and J by 10 bases, leaving 15 bases between them. The CDR3 sequence is 13 residues long. The germline V gene has CDR1 LGHNT and CDR2 FRNRAP. The CDR3 here is CASGPSEPGEQFF. The CDR3 bases are TGTGCTAGTGGTCCCTCGGAGCCCGGGGAGCAGTTCTTC. Full variable domain (remainder filled in from reference TRBV12-5 and TRBJ2-1): DARVTQTPRHKVTEMGQEVTMRCQPILGHNTVFWYRQTMMQGLELLAYFRNRAPLDDSGMPKDRFSAEMPDATLATLKIQPSEPRDSAVYFCASGPSEPGEQFFGPGTRLTVL.

The chain employs TRBV9 and TRBJ2-3; TRBD1 might be the D (5 bases). Trimming removed 2 bases at V and 2 bases at J, with 12 bases between. Germline CDR1 and CDR2: SGDLS and YYNGEE. The CDR3 totals 15 residues. Written as DNA, the CDR3 is TGTGCCAGCAGCGTCGGGCAGGGCCACACAGATACGCAGTATTTT. This codes for CASSVGQGHTDTQYF.

This clone was observed a few times. The V and J genes are TRBV20-1 and TRBJ1-4; D is possibly TRBD1 (5 bases). Per germline, CDR1 DFQATT and CDR2 SNEGSKA (reference sequence). Trimming stripped 3 bases from V and 0 bases from J, with 11 bases between. This CDR3 comprises 15 residues. The CDR3 DNA reads as TGCAGTGCTAGTGCCGACAGAGCAACTAATGAAAAACTGTTTTTT. As protein: CSASADRATNEKLFF.

The chain is built from TRBV19 and TRBJ1-2, with 7 nucleotides matching TRBD1. V dropped 6 bases and J dropped 7; count of bases not matched to a gene: 14. The CDR3 covers 15 residues. Germline CDR1 and CDR2: LNHDA and SQIVND (reference sequence). The chain's CDR3 is CASSPPWDSLIGYTF. The CDR3 bases are TGTGCCAGTAGCCCACCCTGGGACAGCCTAATTGGCTACACCTTC.

This chain connects TRBV27 to TRBJ1-1; no clear D. CDR3 length: 14 residues. Trimming took off 1 base at V and 2 bases at J, with 8 bases between the two ends. CDR1 and CDR2 (germline): MNHEY, SMNVEV (reference sequence). The CDR3 region is CASSLLQSNTEAFF. The CDR3 DNA is TGTGCCAGCAGTTTATTACAGTCAAACACTGAAGCTTTCTTT.

This clone was counted many times. The rearrangement links TRBV5-1 to TRBJ2-7; 11 bases agree with TRBD2. The CDR3 has 14 residues. Germline trimming cut 4 bases from V and 3 bases from J; bases unmatched to any gene: 3. CDR1 and CDR2 (germline): SGHRS, YFSETQ. The CDR3: CASSAGLADYEQYF. The CDR3 DNA reads as TGCGCCAGCAGCGCGGGACTAGCGGACTACGAGCAGTACTTC.

The gene calls are TRBV7-9 and TRBJ2-2, with 7 nucleotides matching TRBD1. V shed 4 bases and J 3 bases; nucleotides not matched to a gene: 5. CDR1 is SEHNR, CDR2 FQNEAQ, per germline (reference sequence). The CDR3 extends over 15 amino acids. The chain's CDR3 is CASSYRQGYTGELFF. The CDR3 DNA reads TGTGCCAGCAGCTACCGACAGGGCTACACCGGGGAGCTGTTTTTT.

This sequence joins TRBV19 and TRBJ1-3; 7 nucleotides match TRBD1. CDR1 and CDR2 from the germline V gene are LNHDA and SQIVND (reference sequence). Losses at the gene ends were 7 bases for V and 0 bases for J; bases not matched to a gene: 9. CDR3 size: 16 residues. The CDR3: CASNWGTVPSGNTIYF. In nucleotides, the CDR3 is TGTGCCAGTAACTGGGGGACAGTACCCTCTGGAAACACCATATATTTT.

This clone was recorded a few times. The rearrangement joins TRBV3-1 (or the pseudogene TRBV3-2) to TRBJ2-2, with TRBD2 matching 7 bases. The CDR3 spans 15 residues. J gave up 1 base and V 3 bases, and 2 bases lay outside the gene matches. Germline V gives CDR1 LGHDT, CDR2 YNNKEL (reference sequence). The CDR3 DNA is TGTGCCAGCAGCCAGGCGGGAGTGAACACCGGGGAGCTGTTTTTT. This translates into CASSQAGVNTGELFF.

The chain couples TRBV20-1 to TRBJ1-2; TRBD1 might be the D (6 bases). CDR1 DFQATT and CDR2 SNEGSKA come from the germline V gene (reference sequence). The CDR3 covers 11 residues. Trimming took off 4 bases at V and 8 bases at J, with 11 bases between the two ends. CDR3 residues: CSATTGYGYTF. The CDR3 DNA sequence: TGCAGTGCTACAACAGGGTACGGCTACACCTTC.

The V call is TRBV4-1, the J call TRBJ2-7; 7 bases line up with TRBD1. Germline V gives CDR1 MGHRA, CDR2 YSYEKL. With 2 bases clipped from V and 12 bases from J, the junction kept 10 bases outside the gene matches. CDR3 length: 13 amino acids. The CDR3 spells CASSQNLMTGPYF. In DNA form, the CDR3 reads TGCGCCAGCAGCCAAAACCTAATGACAGGGCCGTACTTC.

The genes are TRBV6-1 and TRBJ2-7, with D maybe TRBD2 (6 bases). The CDR3 has 15 amino acids. CDR1 and CDR2 (germline): MNHNS, SASEGT. Trimming cost V 0 bases and J 3 bases, with 12 bases left between them. The CDR3 coding sequence is TGTGCCAGCAGTGAAGCTCGGGGGAAGGGCTACGAGCAGTACTTC. It yields the protein CASSEARGKGYEQYF.

The V gene is TRBV18, the J gene TRBJ2-1; 8 bases are a match to TRBD1. V shed 6 bases and J 2 bases; nucleotides not matched to a gene: 6. Germline V gene lookup returns CDR1 KGHSH and CDR2 LQKENI. The CDR3 runs 15 residues. This chain's CDR3 is CASSLRDRPYNEQFF. In DNA form, the CDR3 reads TGTGCCAGCTCGCTTCGGGACAGGCCCTACAATGAGCAGTTCTTC.

This clone has a single count. This rearrangement joins TRBV30 to TRBJ2-7; D call uncertain. CDR1 and CDR2 (germline): GTSNPN, SVGIG (reference sequence). The CDR3 totals 14 residues. Trimming took off 2 bases at V and 6 bases at J, with 17 bases between the two ends. The chain's CDR3 is CAWSMAAVIAEQYF. The CDR3 nucleotides read TGTGCCTGGAGTATGGCGGCAGTGATTGCCGAGCAGTACTTC.

The chain combines TRBV21-1 with TRBJ1-1; the table's D call, TRBD1, has no DNA check behind it. TRBV21-1 is given as a pseudogene. The CDR3 runs 15 residues. CDR3 in DNA: TGTGCCAGCAGCAAAGCCCCACAGGGGTCTACTGAAGCTTTCTTT. Encoded protein: CASSKAPQGSTEAFF.

The chain links TRBV7-2 to TRBJ2-2, with D possibly matching TRBD2 (5 bases). The germline V gene encodes CDR1 SGHTA and CDR2 FQGNSA. The CDR3 is 14 residues long. V was shortened by 3 bases and J by 7 bases, with 12 bases between the two germline ends. CDR3 sequence reads: CASSFRDLSGELFF. The CDR3 region has the DNA TGTGCCAGCAGCTTCCGGGATCTAAGCGGGGAGCTGTTTTTT.

This chain links TRBV7-8 with TRBJ2-3; 14 positions match TRBD2. The CDR3 has 16 amino acids. The junction had 5 bases not matched to a gene; V was cut back by 5 bases and J by 4 bases. CDR1 is SGHVS and CDR2 is FQNEAQ in the germline V gene. As DNA, the CDR3 is TGTGCCAGCAGCCCACCGGGACTAGCGGGGGCAGATACGCAGTATTTT. Amino acids: CASSPPGLAGADTQYF.

The genes are TRBV7-9 and TRBJ2-7; 7 bases fit TRBD1. Unmatched junction bases numbered 4, after V lost 7 bases and J lost 1 base. Germline V gene data show CDR1 as SEHNR and CDR2 as FQNEAQ (reference sequence). The CDR3 loop spans 13 amino acids. This CDR3 reads CASTGQDSYEQYF. The CDR3 DNA reads as TGTGCCAGCACCGGACAGGATTCCTACGAGCAGTACTTC. Based on the CDR3 plus reference TRBV7-9 and TRBJ2-7, the full variable domain is DTGVSQNPRHKITKRGQNVTFRCDPISEHNRLYWYRQTLGQGPEFLTYFQNEAQLEKSRLLSDRFSAERPKGSFSTLEIQRTEQGDSAMYLCASTGQDSYEQYFGPGTRLTVT.

This chain uses TRBV9 with TRBJ1-2; the match to TRBD1 covers 7 bases. The CDR3 extends over 13 amino acids. V was clipped by 3 bases and J by 10 bases; unmatched bases: 9. Germline values: CDR1 SGDLS, CDR2 YYNGEE. The CDR3 loop reads CASSARRTGHYTF. The CDR3 region has the DNA TGTGCCAGCAGCGCCCGCAGGACAGGCCACTACACCTTC.